This T cell receptor (beta chain) was sequenced in a study of T cells after yellow fever vaccination. Germline-derived CDR1 and CDR2 are LGHDT and YNNKEL (reference sequence). CDR3 length: 16 amino acids. Unmatched junction bases numbered 15, after V lost 5 bases and J lost 5 bases. They built TCR cDNA with 5'RACE template switching, a step that put in a universal primer site and UMIs. In TCRdb, the 5' RACE reads were re-called with MiXCR into one record per CDR3 protein. This sample yields more than 450,000 distinct CDR3 sequences, of which roughly 22% are seen a single time; about 15% belongs to the top ten. As regards this clonotype: Its antigen remains unidentified.

Study results and caveats: It was a small share of clonotypes that appeared in both CD4 and CD8 compartments. The secondary response showed a weaker magnitude and a faster peak, day 5 versus 15.

The V gene is TRBV3-1, the J gene TRBJ2-7; 7 bases agree with TRBD2. The TCR sequence derives from a man between 18 and 29 years old who received the YFV17D yellow fever vaccine. This material consisted of PBMCs, taken approximately 22 days after the first yellow fever vaccination. CDR3 in amino acids: CASSSLVRGRGDEQYF. DNA of the CDR3: TGTGCCAGCAGCTCCCTAGTACGCGGGAGAGGGGACGAGCAGTACTTC.